This T cell receptor beta chain is drawn from a study of blood T cell repertoires in COVID-19. Looking at the study overall: Spain, Italy and the United States supplied samples that represented acute and convalescent COVID-19.

V was pared by 4 bases and J by 5 bases, with 11 bases of the junction left unmatched. CDR1 and CDR2 (germline): KGHDR, SFDVKD. This CDR3 region has 17 residues. In the source study's methods: Reference gene primer amplification yielded estimated nucleated cell counts. Only in-frame clones appear in the TCRdb table, and some are missing; sequencing was by immunoSEQ multiplex PCR. V and J calls plus clone size are reproduced from that table; the DNA served to infer D and trimming. The data contain approximately 210,000 clones, around 80% of them singletons. The TCR sequence derives from a woman in her fifties or sixties with acute or convalescent COVID-19. The chain has TRBV24-1 and TRBJ2-3; 10 positions agree with TRBD2. Sequencing used peripheral blood. CDR3 sequence (DNA): TGTGCCACCAGTGACTCGAGACTAGCGGGTGTAGAAGATACGCAGTATTTT. Protein product: CATSDSRLAGVEDTQYF.